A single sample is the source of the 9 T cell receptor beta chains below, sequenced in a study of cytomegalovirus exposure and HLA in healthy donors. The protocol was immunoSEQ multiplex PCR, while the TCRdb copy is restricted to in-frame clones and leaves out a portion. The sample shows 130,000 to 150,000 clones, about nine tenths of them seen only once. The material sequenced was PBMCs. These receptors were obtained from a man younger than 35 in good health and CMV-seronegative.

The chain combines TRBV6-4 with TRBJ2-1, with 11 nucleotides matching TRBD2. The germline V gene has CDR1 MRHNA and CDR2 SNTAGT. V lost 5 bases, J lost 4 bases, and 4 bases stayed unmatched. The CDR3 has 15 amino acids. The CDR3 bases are TGTGCCAGCAGTCTTACTAGCGGGGGTTACAATGAGCAGTTCTTC. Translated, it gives CASSLTSGGYNEQFF.

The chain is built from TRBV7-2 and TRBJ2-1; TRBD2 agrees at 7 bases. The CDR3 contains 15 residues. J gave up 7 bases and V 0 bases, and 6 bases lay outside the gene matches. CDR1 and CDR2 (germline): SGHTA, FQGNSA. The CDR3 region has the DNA TGTGCCAGCAGCTTAGCTGGGGGAGCGGGGAATGAGCAGTTCTTC. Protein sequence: CASSLAGGAGNEQFF.

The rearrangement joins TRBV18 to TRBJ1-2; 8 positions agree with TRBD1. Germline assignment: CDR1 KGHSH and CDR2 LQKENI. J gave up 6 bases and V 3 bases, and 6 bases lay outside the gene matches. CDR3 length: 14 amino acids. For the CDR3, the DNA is TGTGCCAGCTCACCGACAGGGGCATTGGATGGCTACACCTTC. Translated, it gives CASSPTGALDGYTF. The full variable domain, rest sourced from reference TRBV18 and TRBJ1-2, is NAGVMQNPRHLVRRRGQEARLRCSPMKGHSHVYWYRQLPEEGLKFMVYLQKENIIDESGMPKERFSAEFPKEGPSILRIQQVVRGDSAAYFCASSPTGALDGYTFGSGTRLTVV.

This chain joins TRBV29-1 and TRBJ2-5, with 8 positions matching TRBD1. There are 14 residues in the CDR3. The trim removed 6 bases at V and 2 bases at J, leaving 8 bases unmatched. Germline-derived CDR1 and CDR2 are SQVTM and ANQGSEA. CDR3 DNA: TGCAGCGTGGGGCGGACAGGGCGGCAAGAGACCCAGTACTTC. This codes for CSVGRTGRQETQYF.

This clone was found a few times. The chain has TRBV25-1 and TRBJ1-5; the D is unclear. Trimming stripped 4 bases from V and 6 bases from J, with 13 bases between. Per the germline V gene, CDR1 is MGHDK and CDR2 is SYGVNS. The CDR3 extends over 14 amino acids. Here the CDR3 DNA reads TGTGCCAGCAGTGTCCCAGGAAGCCTTCAGCCCCAGCATTTT. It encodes CASSVPGSLQPQHF.

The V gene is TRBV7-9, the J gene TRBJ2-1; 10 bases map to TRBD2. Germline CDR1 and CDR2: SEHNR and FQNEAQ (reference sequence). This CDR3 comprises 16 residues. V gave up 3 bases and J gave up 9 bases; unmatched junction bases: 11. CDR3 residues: CASSFRDKREGGEQFF. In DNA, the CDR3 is TGTGCCAGCAGCTTCCGTGATAAGCGGGAGGGTGGTGAGCAGTTCTTC.

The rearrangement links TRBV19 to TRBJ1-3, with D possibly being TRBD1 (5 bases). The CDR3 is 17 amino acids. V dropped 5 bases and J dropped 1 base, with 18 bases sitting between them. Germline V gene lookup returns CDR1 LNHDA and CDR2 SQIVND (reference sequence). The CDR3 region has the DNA TGTGCCAGTAGTGGGGGATGGCGGGGGACTTCTGGAAACACCATATATTTT. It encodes CASSGGWRGTSGNTIYF.

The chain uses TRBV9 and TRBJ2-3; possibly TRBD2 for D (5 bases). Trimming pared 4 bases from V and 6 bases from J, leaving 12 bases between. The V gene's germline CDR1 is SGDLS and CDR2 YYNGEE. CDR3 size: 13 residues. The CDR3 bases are TGTGCCAGCAGCCCCGAGGGCCTGGATACGCAGTATTTT. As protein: CASSPEGLDTQYF.

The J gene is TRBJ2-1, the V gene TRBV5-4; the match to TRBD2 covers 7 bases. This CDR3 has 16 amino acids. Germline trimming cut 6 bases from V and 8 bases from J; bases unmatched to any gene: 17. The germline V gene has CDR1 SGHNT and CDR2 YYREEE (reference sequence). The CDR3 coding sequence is TGTGCCAGCACAGCCCCCGGGGGGTTACATAACGATGAGCAGTTCTTC. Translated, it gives CASTAPGGLHNDEQFF.